Below, 7 T cell receptor beta chains from the same sample are listed, as sequenced in a study of response to subunit inactivated influenza vaccine. TCRdb reanalysed the RT-PCR reads using MiXCR and keeps one entry per CDR3 protein. This table holds around 650,000 distinct CDR3 sequences, around a sixth found once. The specimen was PBMCs from blood, collected about 13 days after vaccination. Receptor source: a man aged 50 to 59 who received an inactivated influenza vaccine.

V and J are TRBV5-1 and TRBJ2-5, with D possibly being TRBD2 (6 bases). Germline V CDR1 and CDR2: SGHRS, YFSETQ. The V end lost 0 bases, the J end lost 1 base, and 10 bases lay between the germline ends. This CDR3 has 15 residues. CDR3 loop: CASSLAWGGQETQYF. CDR3 nucleotides: TGCGCCAGCAGCTTGGCCTGGGGAGGCCAAGAGACCCAGTACTTC.

This clonotype was counted between two and nine times. The gene calls are TRBV4-1 and TRBJ2-7; 8 positions agree with TRBD1. J lost 1 base, V lost 1 base, and 12 bases had no gene match. Germline CDR1 reads MGHRA; CDR2 reads YSYEKL. The CDR3 covers 18 residues. The CDR3 loop reads CASSQATGAGLGSYEQYF. As DNA, the CDR3 is TGCGCCAGCAGCCAAGCGACAGGGGCGGGCCTGGGGTCCTACGAGCAGTACTTC.

V and J are TRBV7-2 and TRBJ1-5; D remains unclear. The CDR3 has 15 amino acids. The V gene lost 2 bases and the J gene lost 4 bases, with 12 bases spanning the gap. CDR1 and CDR2 from the germline V gene are SGHTA and FQGNSA. Here the CDR3 reads CASSLFVAANQPQHF. The CDR3 DNA is TGTGCCAGCAGCTTATTTGTGGCAGCGAATCAGCCCCAGCATTTT. The whole variable domain, filled in from reference TRBV7-2 and TRBJ1-5, reads GAGVSQSPSNKVTEKGKDVELRCDPISGHTALYWYRQSLGQGLEFLIYFQGNSAPDKSGLPSDRFSAERTGGSVSTLTIQRTQQEDSAVYLCASSLFVAANQPQHFGDGTRLSIL.

This clonotype has only a few counts. The chain combines TRBV11-2 with TRBJ2-2, with D hard to call. The CDR3 sequence is 17 residues long. Germline V gene lookup returns CDR1 SGHAT and CDR2 FQNNGV. Trimming shortened V by 0 bases and J by 5 bases, and 16 bases separated the two germline ends. CDR3 sequence reads: CASSLESGFGGTGELFF. In DNA, the CDR3 is TGTGCCAGCAGCTTAGAGTCTGGGTTTGGTGGGACCGGGGAGCTGTTTTTT.

This clonotype was observed a handful of times. The V and J genes are TRBV12-3 or TRBV12-4 and TRBJ1-1; D gene ambiguous. The CDR3 extends over 13 amino acids. V was pared by 6 bases and J by 2 bases, with 10 bases between. The CDR3 coding sequence is TGTGCCAGCAGCCGATTAATTAACACTGAAGCTTTCTTT. Translation gives CASSRLINTEAFF.

This chain connects TRBV6-1 to TRBJ2-1, with TRBD1 identical over 7 bases. The CDR3 consists of 13 residues. The V gene end was trimmed by 3 bases and the J gene end by 5 bases; junction bases not matched to a gene: 1. CDR1 is MNHNS and CDR2 is SASEGT in the germline V gene. For the CDR3, the DNA is TGTGCCAGCAGTGAGACAGGGAACAATGAGCAGTTCTTC. Residues: CASSETGNNEQFF.

This clonotype was detected only a few times. The V gene is TRBV5-6, the J gene TRBJ2-1; D is possibly TRBD2 (6 bases). The V and J ends lost 4 bases and 0 bases respectively, with 17 bases between them. The CDR3 covers 17 residues. Germline V gives CDR1 SGHDT, CDR2 YYEEEE. CDR3 sequence: CASSPAGSYGSYNEQFF. The CDR3 DNA follows: TGTGCCAGCAGCCCCGCGGGGTCCTATGGCTCCTACAATGAGCAGTTCTTC.